This TCR beta chain was obtained from a study of cytomegalovirus exposure and HLA in healthy donors. The method was immunoSEQ multiplex PCR; TCRdb's version includes in-frame clones alone and lacks a portion of them. The sample contains roughly 150,000 clones, roughly nine tenths of which appear only once. The CDR3 runs 13 residues. The germline CDR1 and CDR2 sequences are MDHEN and SYDVKM. The ends were cut back, 1 base at V and 7 bases at J, with 10 bases in the middle. This chain joins TRBV28 and TRBJ1-2; maybe TRBD1 (5 bases). The clonotype comes from a young woman in good health and CMV-seropositive. Material for sequencing was PBMCs. This CDR3 reads CASSLLDGGGYTF. DNA for the CDR3: TGTGCCAGCAGTTTATTAGACGGGGGTGGCTACACCTTC.